This is a list of T cell receptor beta chains from one sample in a study of T cell changes during pregnancy in multiple sclerosis. The method was immunoSEQ multiplex PCR; TCRdb's version includes in-frame clones alone and lacks a portion of them. This sample has approximately 63,000 clones, with approximately 92% found just once. Sequenced material: peripheral blood, taken in the third trimester of pregnancy. All receptors derive from a female donor in good health, enrolled as a control in a pregnancy study. Each CDR3 is given with its conserved first and last residue. Fields, in order: D gene, J gene, clone size, V gene, CDR3 DNA, CDR3 protein. A D gene is named only where the DNA matches it firmly. Size is stated for part of the rows, as once, few or many counts, or as a class when the clone is expanded.

- TRBJ1-5 - TRBV30 TGTGCCTGGAGCGCAGTTGGAGGGGTCCAGCCCCAGCATTTT CAWSAVGGVQPQHF
TRBD1 TRBJ1-6 - TRBV5-1 TGCGCCAGCAGCTTGGCCGGGACAGGGGGTGGTTCACCCCTCCACTTT CASSLAGTGGGSPLHF
TRBD1 TRBJ2-2 - TRBV7-3 TGTGCCAGCAGTTCGGGACAGTACAACACCGGGGAGCTGTTTTTT CASSSGQYNTGELFF
TRBD1 TRBJ2-2 - TRBV7-9 TGTGCCAGCAGAACCACAGGGGGAGGCACCGGGGAGCTGTTTTTT CASRTTGGGTGELFF
TRBD1 TRBJ1-6 - TRBV30 TGTGCCTGGAGTCCAATGGGACAGGGGTTCTCACCCCTCCACTTT CAWSPMGQGFSPLHF
- TRBJ1-1 - TRBV18 TGTGCCAGCTCACCAGGGGAGTTGAGCACTGAAGCTTTCTTT CASSPGELSTEAFF
TRBD2 TRBJ2-1 - TRBV6-1 TGTGCCAGCAGCGATAGCGGGACTCCTGAGAAGTTCTTC CASSDSGTPEKFF
- TRBJ1-4 - TRBV4-1 TGCGCCAGCAGCCTGGGGCAGGGTGAAAAACTGTTTTTT CASSLGQGEKLFF
- TRBJ2-5 - TRBV28 TGTGCCAGCAGTCCCGGACTTCAAGAGACCCAGTACTTC CASSPGLQETQYF
TRBD2 TRBJ2-1 - TRBV29-1 TGCAGCGTATCCGGGACTAGCGGGAGTTCGTCCTACAATGAGCAGTTCTTC CSVSGTSGSSSYNEQFF
TRBD1 TRBJ2-2 - TRBV6-5 TGTGCCAGCAGATTCGGGACAGCGAACACCGGGGAGCTGTTTTTT CASRFGTANTGELFF
- TRBJ1-6 - TRBV23-1 TGCGCCAGCAGTCAATCAGCAGGTTGGAGAGGAGGTTCACCCCTCCACTTT CASSQSAGWRGGSPLHF
TRBD2 TRBJ2-1 - TRBV7-9 TGTGCCAGCAGCTATCCGGGACTAGGGAGAAATGAGCAGTTCTTC CASSYPGLGRNEQFF
- TRBJ1-1 once TRBV6-6 TGTGCCACCTTGAACACTGAAGCTTTCTTT CATLNTEAFF
- TRBJ2-5 - TRBV9 TGTGCCAGCAGCGTAGCGTCGAGGGGGGAGACCCAGTACTTC CASSVASRGETQYF
- TRBJ2-7 - TRBV28 TGTGCCAGCAGTTTAGTGCTGAGAGAGTACGAGCAGTACTTC CASSLVLREYEQYF
- TRBJ2-2 - TRBV13 TGTGCCAGCAGCTCCCCCGTTCCGGACACCGGGGAGCTGTTTTTT CASSSPVPDTGELFF
- TRBJ2-3 - TRBV7-2 TGTGCCAGCAGCTATCAACTTGAGAATACGCAGTATTTT CASSYQLENTQYF
TRBD2 TRBJ2-3 - TRBV14 TGTGCCAGCAGCCGAACTCGCGGGAGGGCGACAGATACGCAGTATTTT CASSRTRGRATDTQYF
- TRBJ1-1 few TRBV10-3 TGTGCCATCAGTGAGTCAAAGCTTAACACTGAAGCTTTCTTT CAISESKLNTEAFF
TRBD2 TRBJ2-1 - TRBV4-1 TGCGCCAGCAGCCAAAGCCCTACTAGCGGGAGCTCCTACAATGAGCAGTTCTTC CASSQSPTSGSSYNEQFF
- TRBJ1-6 - TRBV5-4 TGTGCCAGCAGTTCCGGGGGGGCCGGTTCACCCCTCCACTTT CASSSGGAGSPLHF
- TRBJ1-2 - TRBV5-6 TGTGCCAGCAGCTTGTGGGGGCAGGGCGTTTATGGCTACACCTTC CASSLWGQGVYGYTF
TRBD1 TRBJ2-6 - TRBV30 TGTGCCTGGACAGAGGGGGCCTCTGGGGCCAACGTCCTGACTTTC CAWTEGASGANVLTF
- TRBJ1-1 - TRBV30 TGTGCCTGGAGTGGGGGGAGGGGTGGTGGCACTGAAGCTTTCTTT CAWSGGRGGGTEAFF
TRBD1 TRBJ2-4 - TRBV6-1 TGTGCCAGCATAAGGCTACAGGGGGTTGGAAACATTCAGTACTTC CASIRLQGVGNIQYF
TRBD2 TRBJ2-1 - TRBV10-3 TGTGCCATTGGGACTAACCTCGATGAGCAGTTCTTC CAIGTNLDEQFF
TRBD1 TRBJ2-2 - TRBV9 TGTGCCAGCAGCTTCCAGACAGGGATAGCCGGGGAGCTGTTTTTT CASSFQTGIAGELFF
TRBD2 TRBJ2-1 - TRBV6-4 TGTGCCAGCAGTGCTACCGGGACTAGCGGGAACAATGAGCAGTTCTTC CASSATGTSGNNEQFF
TRBD2 TRBJ2-1 - TRBV18 TGTGCCAGCTCCCCTGGACTAGCGGGGGGGGAGGCCTACAATGAGCAGTTCTTC CASSPGLAGGEAYNEQFF
- TRBJ2-7 - TRBV5-1 TGCGCCAGCAGCGGGGTCACAGGGAAATACGAGCAGTACTTC CASSGVTGKYEQYF
- TRBJ1-4 - TRBV9 TGTGCCAGCAGCGTGACTGGGGGGTGGAGTGAAAAACTGTTTTTT CASSVTGGWSEKLFF
- TRBJ2-5 - TRBV7-2 TGTGCCAGCACTTCGGCGGCTAAAGAGACCCAGTACTTC CASTSAAKETQYF
TRBD2 TRBJ2-2 - TRBV5-8 TGTGCCAGCAGCTCGGGTCGTATAGCGGGTCTAGGAGGCACCGGGGAGCTGTTTTTT CASSSGRIAGLGGTGELFF
TRBD1 TRBJ2-7 - TRBV6-1 TGTGCCGGAGCCTTCCGGGACAGGACCTCCTACGAGCAGTACTTC CAGAFRDRTSYEQYF
- TRBJ2-5 once TRBV7-8 TGTGCCAGCAGCTTAGGAGGTCTACAAAAAGAGACCCAGTACTTC CASSLGGLQKETQYF
TRBD1 TRBJ2-7 - TRBV19 TGTGCCAGTATGGGGACAGGCTTGGGGCCCTACGAGCAGTACTTC CASMGTGLGPYEQYF
- TRBJ1-4 - TRBV9 TGTGCCAGCAGCGTAGGCGACCGAGGCTATAATGAAAAACTGTTTTTT CASSVGDRGYNEKLFF
TRBD2 TRBJ2-1 - TRBV7-2 TGTGCCAGCACTTACGGTCCGGGAGGTGGGTCCTACAATGAGCAGTTCTTC CASTYGPGGGSYNEQFF
TRBD2 TRBJ2-3 - TRBV6-1 TGTGCCAGCAGTGCGACGGGGGGGGGAGATACGCAGTATTTT CASSATGGGDTQYF
TRBD1 TRBJ2-1 - TRBV5-1 TGCGCCAGGTCTGCGGGACAGGGGGCCGTCACTAGCGGACGCAATGAGCAGTTCTTC CARSAGQGAVTSGRNEQFF
- TRBJ2-1 - TRBV10-3 TGTGCCATCAGGGAGGGGGGGGCGGATGAGCAGTTCTTC CAIREGGADEQFF